The 15 T cell receptor beta chains below come from one sample, sequenced in a study of vaccination effects on CD4 cells after COVID-19. Their cognate antigens are unknown. CD4+ T cells specific for antigen were expanded with viral peptide pools by the ViraFEST assay before sequencing. Culturing for more than 9 days preceded CD4+ T cell isolation. Either the mRNA-1273 or the BNT162b2 vaccine was given to participants as two doses. Assay: immunoSEQ multiplex PCR; the TCRdb copy retains only in-frame clones and omits some. The sample records about 27,000 clones, roughly four fifths being singletons. Source: CD4+ T cells from PBMCs cultured with HCoV-NL63 spike peptides, taken after COVID-19 vaccination. These receptors came from a human donor who received a COVID-19 vaccine. Some clones in this sample may be carry-over from other donors' samples.

V is TRBV5-1 and J is TRBJ2-3; D unclear. Trimming removed 3 bases from V and 0 bases from J, with 14 bases in between. Germline V CDR1 and CDR2: SGHRS, YFSETQ. The CDR3 is 16 residues long. The CDR3 DNA reads as TGCGCCAGCAGCTCTCGGGCTACCCCTAGCACAGATACGCAGTATTTT. This codes for CASSSRATPSTDTQYF.

The rearrangement uses TRBV6-5 and TRBJ2-1, with a possible D match to TRBD1 (6 bases). This CDR3 contains 13 residues. Germline assignment: CDR1 MNHEY and CDR2 SVGAGI. The ends were cut back, 2 bases at V and 9 bases at J, with 11 bases in the middle. The CDR3 sequence is CASSYAQGGEQFF. The CDR3, as DNA: TGTGCCAGCAGTTACGCACAGGGTGGTGAGCAGTTCTTC.

This clone was recorded once. This chain links TRBV5-4 with TRBJ1-2; no definite D call. Trimming cost V 4 bases and J 2 bases, with 15 bases left between them. CDR1 is SGHNT and CDR2 is YYREEE in the germline V gene (reference sequence). This CDR3 contains 15 residues. The CDR3 loop is CASSDVAGDNYGYTF. The CDR3 DNA follows: TGTGCCAGCAGCGATGTCGCCGGCGACAACTATGGCTACACCTTC. Drawing the rest from reference TRBV5-4 and TRBJ1-2, the complete variable domain is ETGVTQSPTHLIKTRGQQVTLRCSSQSGHNTVSWYQQALGQGPQFIFQYYREEENGRGNFPPRFSGLQFPNYSSELNVNALELDDSALYLCASSDVAGDNYGYTFGSGTRLTVV.

V is TRBV18 and J is TRBJ1-2; 7 positions match TRBD1. The V segment lost 6 bases and the J segment 1 base; nucleotides outside the gene matches: 5. The CDR3 is 14 residues long. Germline CDR1 and CDR2: KGHSH and LQKENI. The CDR3 here is CASSRDRFNYGYTF. CDR3 coding DNA: TGTGCCAGCTCCCGGGACAGATTTAACTATGGCTACACCTTC.

This clone was counted only a few times. The CDR3 protein is CASSPDYTGELFF. The CDR3 nucleotides read TGTGCCAGCAGCCCGGACTACACCGGGGAGCTGTTTTTT. This rearrangement joins TRBV3-1 (or the pseudogene TRBV3-2) to TRBJ2-2, with D tentatively TRBD2 (5 bases). This CDR3 is 13 amino acids long. Germline V CDR1 and CDR2: LGHDT, YNNKEL (reference sequence). The V end lost 4 bases, the J end lost 3 bases, and 6 bases lay between the germline ends.

The rearrangement links TRBV24-1 to TRBJ2-6; 7 nucleotides line up with TRBD1. This CDR3 region has 16 residues. CDR1 KGHDR and CDR2 SFDVKD come from the germline V gene. The trim removed 7 bases at V and 4 bases at J, leaving 9 bases unmatched. CDR3 nucleotides: TGTGCCACCAGAGACTCCCGGGACAGAGGGGCCAACGTCCTGACTTTC. Translated, it gives CATRDSRDRGANVLTF.

The gene calls are TRBV19 and TRBJ1-5, with D uncertain. Germline V gives CDR1 LNHDA, CDR2 SQIVND (reference sequence). This CDR3 is 12 amino acids long. V lost 2 bases, J lost 4 bases, and 3 bases lay in between. The CDR3 loop reads CASSIPNQPQHF. DNA for the CDR3: TGTGCCAGTAGTATACCAAATCAGCCCCAGCATTTT.

The rearrangement uses TRBV2 and TRBJ2-2; D is unclear. The CDR3 is made up of 15 amino acids. Per germline, CDR1 SNHLY and CDR2 FYNNEI. Trimming took 6 bases from V and 0 from J, leaving 11 bases between them. The CDR3 coding sequence is TGTGCCAGCAGCCGATCCCCAGCGAACACCGGGGAGCTGTTTTTT. Protein product: CASSRSPANTGELFF.

The V and J genes are TRBV5-1 and TRBJ2-3, with 11 bases matching TRBD2. After removal of 5 bases from V and 2 bases from J, the junction contained 7 bases not matched to a gene. There are 16 residues in the CDR3. Germline-derived CDR1 and CDR2 are SGHRS and YFSETQ. The CDR3 is CASRLLAGELTDTQYF. In nucleotides, the CDR3 is TGCGCCAGCAGGCTACTAGCGGGGGAGCTCACAGATACGCAGTATTTT. Full variable domain (outside the CDR3, taken from reference TRBV5-1 and TRBJ2-3): KAGVTQTPRYLIKTRGQQVTLSCSPISGHRSVSWYQQTPGQGLQFLFEYFSETQRNKGNFPGRFSGRQFSNSRSEMNVSTLELGDSALYLCASRLLAGELTDTQYFGPGTRLTVL.

This clone was recorded once. The chain joins TRBV19 to TRBJ1-5; a weak D match, TRBD1 (6 bases). Germline CDR1 reads LNHDA; CDR2 reads SQIVND (reference sequence). V was pared by 7 bases and J by 4 bases, with 23 bases between. This CDR3 has 17 amino acids. CDR3 in amino acids: CASTSTRTERGNQPQHF. CDR3 sequence (DNA): TGTGCCAGTACCTCGACACGGACAGAACGAGGGAATCAGCCCCAGCATTTT. The full variable domain, rest sourced from reference TRBV19 and TRBJ1-5, is DGGITQSPKYLFRKEGQNVTLSCEQNLNHDAMYWYRQDPGQGLRLIYYSQIVNDFQKGDIAEGYSVSREKKESFPLTVTSAQKNPTAFYLCASTSTRTERGNQPQHFGDGTRLSIL.

This clone was counted once. The chain has TRBV3-1 (or the pseudogene TRBV3-2) and TRBJ2-3; 11 bases align to TRBD2. Per germline, CDR1 LGHDT and CDR2 YNNKEL (reference sequence). The CDR3 covers 12 residues. Unmatched junction bases numbered 1, after V lost 3 bases and J lost 11 bases. As DNA, the CDR3 is TGTGCCAGCAGCCACGGGACTAGCGGGCAGTATTTT. Translated, it gives CASSHGTSGQYF.

The J gene is TRBJ2-5, the V gene TRBV12-3 or TRBV12-4; no reliable D call. Trimming took 3 bases from V and 5 from J, leaving 10 bases between them. This CDR3 has 13 residues. This chain's CDR3 is CASSFGVGETQYF. DNA for the CDR3: TGTGCCAGCAGTTTTGGGGTGGGCGAGACCCAGTACTTC.

The chain uses TRBV6-2 or TRBV6-3 and TRBJ2-7; D not certain. From germline, CDR1 is MNHEY and CDR2 SVGEGT. The CDR3 runs to 16 residues. Trimming removed 5 bases at V and 0 bases at J, with 17 bases between. CDR3 bases: TGTGCCAGCAGTCAACGGCCTCGACTCAGCTCCTACGAGCAGTACGTC. Translated, it gives CASSQRPRLSSYEQYV.

V and J are TRBV4-1 and TRBJ1-6, with unresolved D. CDR1 and CDR2 (germline): MGHRA, YSYEKL. V was clipped by 1 base and J by 6 bases, with 10 bases between them. This CDR3 spans 15 amino acids. Here the CDR3 reads CASSQVAGSNSPLHF. As DNA, the CDR3 is TGCGCCAGCAGCCAAGTTGCGGGGAGTAATTCACCCCTCCACTTT.

CDR3: CASSQEYLRGWTKNIQYF. The CDR3 DNA reads TGCGCCAGCAGCCAAGAGTATTTAAGAGGGTGGACCAAAAACATTCAGTACTTC. The chain combines TRBV4-1 with TRBJ2-4, with D perhaps matching TRBD2 (5 bases). The CDR3 spans 18 residues. The germline V gene has CDR1 MGHRA and CDR2 YSYEKL. With 0 bases removed from V and 2 bases from J, the gap between germline ends came to 17 bases.